A selection of T cell receptor beta chains follows, all from one sample in a study of blood T cell repertoires in COVID-19. Using immunoSEQ multiplex PCR, the repertoire was profiled, and TCRdb retains in-frame clones only, with some absent. In the table there are more than 300,000 clones, about 90% of which are singletons. Sequencing was carried out using peripheral blood. Receptors originate from a woman aged 30 to 39 with COVID-19, enrolled during active disease. Both conserved end residues are part of each CDR3. Fields, in order: V gene, J gene, clone size, D gene, CDR3 DNA, CDR3 protein. The D gene is left open where the match is weak. Only part of the rows carry a size: once, few, many, or a class if the clone is expanded.

TRBV2	TRBJ1-3	-	-	TGTGCCAGCTCCTTAAGTACAGGGAACCCTTTAATCTCTGGAAACACCATATATTTT	CASSLSTGNPLISGNTIYF
TRBV29-1	TRBJ1-2	-	-	TGCAGCGTGTTGACCGCGACAGTCTATGGCTACACCTTC	CSVLTATVYGYTF
TRBV27	TRBJ2-3	-	TRBD1	TGTGCCAGCAGTTTGGACAGGGGGTTAGATACGCAGTATTTT	CASSLDRGLDTQYF
TRBV7-9	TRBJ2-7	few	-	TGTGCCAGCAGCCCCGCTGGCAAGGGGAAGTTTTACGAGCAGTACTTC	CASSPAGKGKFYEQYF
TRBV20-1	TRBJ1-5	-	-	TGCAGTGCTAGTGGCGAGGCAGCTTATAGCAATCAGCCCCAGCATTTT	CSASGEAAYSNQPQHF
TRBV27	TRBJ2-1	-	TRBD2	TGTGCCAGCAGCCGACCCAGCGGGGGGTACAATGAGCAGTTCTTC	CASSRPSGGYNEQFF
TRBV2	TRBJ1-6	-	-	TGTGCCAGCAGTGACCTAGTGCGACCGCTCCCCAATTCACCCCTCCACTTT	CASSDLVRPLPNSPLHF
TRBV19	TRBJ2-6	-	TRBD1	TGTGCCAGTAGTAAATCAGGGGGCTCTGGGGCCAACGTCCTGACTTTC	CASSKSGGSGANVLTF
TRBV2	TRBJ2-2	-	-	TGTGCCAGCAGTGAAGCGCGGGTCGGGGAGCTGTTTTTT	CASSEARVGELFF
TRBV6-5	TRBJ2-5	-	TRBD2	TGTGCCAGCAGTTACTCGATAACGGGAGGGGAGACCCAGTACTTC	CASSYSITGGETQYF
TRBV29-1	TRBJ2-5	few	-	TGCAGGCGAGGGGAGACCCAGTACTTC	CRRGETQYF
TRBV28	TRBJ2-1	-	-	TGTGCCAGCAGTTTAGGGGGGGCCGGGTTTGAACATGAGCAGTTCTTC	CASSLGGAGFEHEQFF
TRBV5-1	TRBJ2-3	-	TRBD1	TGCGCCAGCAGTAGGGACAGGGAGACAGATACGCAGTATTTT	CASSRDRETDTQYF
TRBV6-6	TRBJ1-1	-	-	TGTGCCAGCGAGGGAGGGTCTGAAGCTTTCTTT	CASEGGSEAFF
TRBV14	TRBJ1-3	-	-	TGTGCCAGCAGCCAACGACAGGCCAGCTCTGGAAACACCATATATTTT	CASSQRQASSGNTIYF
TRBV19	TRBJ1-5	-	-	TGTGCCAGTATTTCCCCGGGAAGGGGCAATCAGCCCCAGCATTTT	CASISPGRGNQPQHF
TRBV2	TRBJ1-5	once	-	TGTGCCAGCAGTGAATTATTCAGCAATCAGCCCCAGCATTTT	CASSELFSNQPQHF
TRBV5-1	TRBJ1-1	-	TRBD1	TGCGCCAGCAGCTTGGGATGGACAGGGGAGAACACTGAAGCTTTCTTT	CASSLGWTGENTEAFF
TRBV11-3	TRBJ1-4	-	TRBD1	TGTGCCAGCAGCTCCCGGGACAGGGGGCTCACTAATGAAAAACTGTTTTTT	CASSSRDRGLTNEKLFF
TRBV5-5	TRBJ1-1	-	-	TGTGCCAGCAGCCGGGGTGTAGTCCTTGAAGCTTTCTTT	CASSRGVVLEAFF
TRBV10-1	TRBJ2-1	-	-	TGCGCCAGCAGCTTCGGGAAGCGGGAGCAGTTCTTC	CASSFGKREQFF
TRBV10-1	TRBJ1-1	-	TRBD1	TGCGCCAGCAGTGACCCGGGACAGCCTGAAGCTTTCTTT	CASSDPGQPEAFF
TRBV3-1/TRBV3-2	TRBJ1-2	-	-	TGTGCCAGCAGCCTTACAGAAAACTATGGCTACACCTTC	CASSLTENYGYTF
TRBV4-1	TRBJ2-4	-	-	TGCGCCAGCAGCCAAGATAGGTCGGGACTCAGAAACATTCAGTACTTC	CASSQDRSGLRNIQYF
TRBV19	TRBJ1-1	-	TRBD1	TGTGCCAGTAGTTTCGGGACAGGGGCTACTGAAGCTTTCTTT	CASSFGTGATEAFF
TRBV28	TRBJ1-5	-	TRBD1	TGTGCCAGCAGTACCGGGACAGTTCAGCCCCAGCATTTT	CASSTGTVQPQHF
TRBV3-1/TRBV3-2	TRBJ2-5	-	TRBD2	TGTGCCAGCAGCCAAGTGGGGCTAGCGGGGGAAGAGACCCAGTACTTC	CASSQVGLAGEETQYF
TRBV30	TRBJ2-5	-	-	TGTGCCTGGAGGAGGGGGGGGCCGGTAGAGACCCAGTACTTC	CAWRRGGPVETQYF
TRBV7-8	TRBJ2-7	-	-	TGTGCCAGCAGTCCTTCCTACGAGCAGTACTTC	CASSPSYEQYF
TRBV9	TRBJ2-3	-	-	TGTGCCAGCAGCGTAGGAGGGGGGGATGGAGATACGCAGTATTTT	CASSVGGGDGDTQYF
TRBV27	TRBJ2-1	-	-	TGTGCCAGCAGTTTATCCGGCGGACTCATTCTCAATGAGCAGTTCTTC	CASSLSGGLILNEQFF
TRBV27	TRBJ1-5	-	TRBD1	TGTGCCAGCAGTCCGGGACAGATAAATCAGCCCCAGCATTTT	CASSPGQINQPQHF
TRBV7-3	TRBJ1-6	-	TRBD1	TGTGCCAGCAGCCTAGGGACAGGGGTAAATTCACCCCTCCACTTT	CASSLGTGVNSPLHF
TRBV3-1/TRBV3-2	TRBJ2-2	-	-	TGTGCCAGCAGCCAAGGGTGGCAGGGGCAGAACGGGGAGCTGTTTTTT	CASSQGWQGQNGELFF
TRBV7-9	TRBJ1-1	-	-	TGTGCCAGCAGCTTATTCAGGGGTGGAGGAACGAACACTGAAGCTTTCTTT	CASSLFRGGGTNTEAFF
TRBV11-3	TRBJ2-7	-	-	TGTGCCAGCAGCAGTCGGGGTTCCTACGAGCAGTACTTC	CASSSRGSYEQYF
TRBV4-3	TRBJ1-1	-	-	TGCGCCAGCAGCCAAGATACGGTCTTGAACACTGAAGCTTTCTTT	CASSQDTVLNTEAFF
TRBV18	TRBJ2-7	-	TRBD1	TGTGCCAGCTCACCGCCGACAGGGTCTCACGAGCAGTACTTC	CASSPPTGSHEQYF
TRBV2	TRBJ1-6	-	-	TGTGCCAGCAGTCGGACAGAGAATTCACCCCTCCACTTT	CASSRTENSPLHF
TRBV4-3	TRBJ2-3	-	TRBD2	TGCGCCAGCAGCCCGATCAGCAGTGTAGCGGGGGGGGTAGATACGCAGTATTTT	CASSPISSVAGGVDTQYF
TRBV6-1	TRBJ1-4	-	TRBD1	TGTGCCAGCAGTGAACAGGGCAGGGGGAATGAAAAACTGTTTTTT	CASSEQGRGNEKLFF